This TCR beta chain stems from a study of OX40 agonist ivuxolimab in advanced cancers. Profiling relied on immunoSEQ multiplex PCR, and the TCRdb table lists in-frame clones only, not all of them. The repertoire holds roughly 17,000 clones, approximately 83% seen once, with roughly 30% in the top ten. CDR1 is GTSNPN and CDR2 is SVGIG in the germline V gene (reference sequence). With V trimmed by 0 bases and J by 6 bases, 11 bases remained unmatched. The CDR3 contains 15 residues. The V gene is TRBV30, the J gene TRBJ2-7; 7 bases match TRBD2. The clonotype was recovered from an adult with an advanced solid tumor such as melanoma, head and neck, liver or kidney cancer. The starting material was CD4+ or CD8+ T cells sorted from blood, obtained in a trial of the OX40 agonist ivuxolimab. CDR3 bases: TGTGCCTGGAGTGTACAGTGGGCTCCGGGGGGCGAGCAGTACTTC. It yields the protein CAWSVQWAPGGEQYF.